The entry that follows covers one T cell receptor beta chain sequence. Its target is not known. 5'RACE template switching built TCR beta cDNA with unique molecular identifiers. Each CDR3 protein gets one entry in TCRdb, which reprocessed the 5' RACE reads and gives no DNA. The table counts some 440,000 distinct CDR3 sequences; 1.4% lies in the top ten. This entry belongs to a study of T cells expressing NK-cell markers. CDR1 and CDR2 (germline): SQVTM, ANQGSEA. The CDR3 is made up of 13 amino acids. Study outcomes and limitations: The contribution of dominant NKG2C+ clonotypes to CD8+ T cells in roughly 6 donors was roughly 1.0-7.5%.

The chain recombines TRBV29-1 with TRBJ2-5; absent DNA, TCRdb's TRBD1 call cannot be checked. This TCR was sampled from a woman between 45 and 60 years old in good health. Sample: blood T cells: a sorted CD56 or NKG2C T cell subset, CD4+ or CD8+ T cells, or bulk PBMC T cells (not recorded which). This CDR3 is CSVDRVLGETQYF.